Below, one TCR beta chain is given with its context. Its recognized antigen is unknown. No clone much larger than this one lies a single base away; base qualities are absent. CDR1 MNHEY and CDR2 SVGAGI are derived from the germline V gene. Counted from cysteine to phenylalanine, this CDR3 has 13 amino acids. Here the CDR3 DNA is all that survives: 39 bases in frame from base 1. V and J are truncated by 6 bases and 5 bases respectively, leaving an intervening sequence of 13 bases. The sample comes from a study of cytotoxic CD8 clonotypes in ibrutinib-treated CLL (dated by TCRdb to the early 2020s). For the study in its entirety: In this cohort, approximately 15 patients were treatment-naive and ten to twelve were relapsed/refractory, while some 18 had unmutated IGHV. Response samples were taken after a median of roughly a year on treatment, ranging from about 6 to 40 months. An average of around 250,000 productive templates and approximately 91,000 productive rearrangements was obtained per sample. Responses were partial in roughly 24 patients and complete in 2; after median approximately 67 months follow-up, around 15 stayed in remission and about twelve progressed. Cryopreserved peripheral blood mononuclear cells were collected before treatment, at response, and at either disease progression or sustained remission. Longitudinal samples were available for 26 of the 86 trial participants. On the study overall, not on this receptor specifically: Baseline clonality was found to be higher than that of age-matched healthy donors and was strongly correlated with circulating CD8+ T-cell counts. Clonality increased at ibrutinib response, stayed stable in sustained remission, and fell back toward baseline at progression. Public clonotypes were rare and either contracted or stayed stable during treatment, and the rise in clonality at ibrutinib response reflected the expansion of private clonotypes. Sustained-remission and progressing patients did not have matched sampling times, and lymph node repertoires were not examined.

The goal of deep resolution MiSeq sequencing was a depth between 1 in 1 million and 1 in 200,000 T cells, and coverage averaged 10x per clonotype. The immunoSEQ hsTCRB Kit was used to generate the TCR beta libraries. The study's own analysis went as follows. ImmunoSEQ Data Assistant and ImmunoSEQ Analyzer were used for data analysis, and V, D and J genes were assigned according to IMGT definitions. Clonality, with values ranging from 0 to 1, was calculated as one minus the normalized Shannon entropy of productive rearrangement frequencies. Public clonotype analysis was restricted to overrepresented clonotypes comprising at least 0.05% of each patient's repertoire. About 13 age-matched healthy donor repertoires from immuneACCESS were used as controls for clonality. TCRdb holds this immuneACCESS table with in-frame rearrangements only. Some clones are missing; in checked studies, unresolved V genes explain under half, and the rest has no known cause. Clone size and V and J calls were adopted from that table, with D and trimming inferred from the DNA. The sample profile shows about 28,000 clones; roughly 60% of them were found once. The ten largest clones capture about 15% of the sample.

For TCR beta library preparation, approximately 2 micrograms of genomic DNA was extracted from cryopreserved PBMCs. Longitudinal blood samples from CLL patients receiving ibrutinib monotherapy were subjected to high-throughput TCR beta sequencing. The patients took part in an open-label, single-center phase 2 trial of ibrutinib monotherapy. The starting material was PBMCs, obtained before ibrutinib treatment. The chain couples TRBV6-5 to TRBJ2-5; the D gene is perhaps TRBD1, on 6 matching bases. The receptor's source is a human donor with chronic lymphocytic leukemia. The CDR3 protein: CASRNRATETQYF. The bases read TGTGCCAGCAGAAACAGGGCAACGGAGACCCAGTACTTC.